The next 14 T cell receptor beta chains were all read from a single sample in a study of shared clonotypes between healthy human individuals. The repertoire was sequenced with immunoSEQ multiplex PCR; TCRdb's copy has only in-frame clones and lacks some. The table shows some 1,100,000 clones, with about 84% occurring only once. Sequenced: memory CD4+ T cells from PBMCs. Subset reported: CD45RA-negative fraction. Receptor source: a man aged 18 to 35 in good health. Some clones in this sample may be carry-over from other donors' samples.

The genes are TRBV9 and TRBJ2-7, with D possibly being TRBD2 (5 bases). V dropped 3 bases and J dropped 5 bases, with 18 bases sitting between them. The CDR3 consists of 15 residues. CDR1 is SGDLS and CDR2 is YYNGEE in the germline V gene. CDR3 sequence reads: CASSAASGYLHEQYF. Here the CDR3 DNA reads TGTGCCAGCAGCGCAGCATCGGGGTATCTCCACGAGCAGTACTTC.

V usage is TRBV28 and J usage is TRBJ2-7; 11 bases align to TRBD2. The CDR3 totals 16 residues. Germline V lookup: CDR1 MDHEN, CDR2 SYDVKM. After removal of 6 bases from V and 4 bases from J, the junction contained 11 bases not matched to a gene. Here the CDR3 reads CASRPIPGLAVYEQYF. In nucleotides, the CDR3 is TGTGCCAGCAGGCCTATCCCGGGACTAGCGGTGTACGAGCAGTACTTC.

The chain combines TRBV18 with TRBJ2-2, with TRBD1 matching 8 bases. From germline, CDR1 is KGHSH and CDR2 LQKENI. This CDR3 contains 15 residues. With V trimmed by 3 bases and J by 6 bases, 6 bases remained unmatched. As DNA, the CDR3 is TGTGCCAGCTCACCGATGACAGGGGAGGCCGGGGAGCTGTTTTTT. It translates to CASSPMTGEAGELFF.

This clone was observed a few times. V is TRBV5-6 and J is TRBJ2-1; D gene ambiguous. Germline loops: CDR1 SGHDT, CDR2 YYEEEE. The CDR3 is 13 residues long. V was pared by 7 bases and J by 5 bases, with 13 bases between. As DNA, the CDR3 is TGTGCCAGCTGTTCAGGACCTAACAATGAGCAGTTCTTC. The encoded protein is CASCSGPNNEQFF.

CDR3 nucleotide sequence: TGTGCCAGCGCTAGCCTCAAGCAGTTCTTC. Amino acids: CASASLKQFF. The chain uses TRBV2 and TRBJ2-1; possibly TRBD2 for D (5 bases). V was trimmed by 8 bases and J by 11 bases, leaving 10 bases between them. Per the germline V gene, CDR1 is SNHLY and CDR2 is FYNNEI. The length of the CDR3 is 10 residues.

V is TRBV9 and J is TRBJ1-3, with 7 bases lining up with TRBD1. There are 14 residues in the CDR3. Germline V gene data show CDR1 as SGDLS and CDR2 as YYNGEE. V trimming: 4 bases; J trimming: 4 bases; junction bases outside the gene matches: 5. The CDR3 spells CASSTGTAGNTIYF. The CDR3 nucleotides read TGTGCCAGCAGCACAGGGACAGCCGGAAACACCATATATTTT.

The V gene is TRBV5-1, the J gene TRBJ1-2; tentatively, D is TRBD1 (5 bases). With 0 bases removed from V and 9 bases from J, the gap between germline ends came to 18 bases. Germline V CDR1 and CDR2: SGHRS, YFSETQ. This CDR3 has 15 amino acids. The CDR3 reads CASSLDQGLISRYTF. The CDR3, as DNA: TGCGCCAGCAGCTTGGATCAGGGCCTTATATCCCGCTACACCTTC.

The gene calls are TRBV29-1 and TRBJ2-1; D unresolved. The germline gives CDR1 SQVTM, CDR2 ANQGSEA. The V and J ends lost 2 bases and 6 bases respectively, with 11 bases between them. The CDR3 runs to 13 residues. CDR3 amino acids: CSVEWDWGNEQFF. The CDR3 DNA reads as TGCAGCGTTGAATGGGATTGGGGCAATGAGCAGTTCTTC.

CDR3 protein: CASTGGGRRDNEQFF. CDR3 nucleotides: TGCGCCAGCACTGGAGGGGGGCGGAGGGACAATGAGCAGTTCTTC. V and J are TRBV5-1 and TRBJ2-1, with D perhaps being TRBD1 or TRBD2 (6 bases each). CDR3 length equals 15 residues. With 6 bases removed from V and 5 bases from J, the gap between germline ends came to 18 bases. The V gene's germline CDR1 is SGHRS and CDR2 YFSETQ.

The gene calls are TRBV5-4 and TRBJ2-6; D not resolved. Per the germline V gene, CDR1 is SGHNT and CDR2 is YYREEE (reference sequence). The CDR3 runs to 15 residues. Trimming left V 2 bases short and J 2 bases short, with 8 bases between. The DNA of the CDR3 is TGTGCCAGCAGCTTACAGTATCCTGGGGCCAACGTCCTGACTTTC. Amino acid sequence: CASSLQYPGANVLTF.

The rearrangement links TRBV6-1 to TRBJ1-1; D remains unclear. The V end was cut by 5 bases, the J end by 3 bases, with 7 bases between. The CDR3 sequence is 12 residues long. Looked up from germline, CDR1 is MNHNS and CDR2 is SASEGT. The CDR3 spells CASSTAYTEAFF. Written as DNA, the CDR3 is TGTGCCAGCAGTACCGCGTACACTGAAGCTTTCTTT.

The chain couples TRBV30 to TRBJ2-3, with TRBD2 matching over 12 bases. CDR3 length: 15 residues. CDR1 and CDR2 from the germline V gene are GTSNPN and SVGIG (reference sequence). The V gene end was trimmed by 1 base and the J gene end by 3 bases; junction bases not matched to a gene: 2. The chain's CDR3 is CAWSGGTSGTDTQYF. CDR3 nucleotides: TGTGCCTGGAGTGGGGGGACTAGCGGGACAGATACGCAGTATTTT.

This clone turned up a few times. J is TRBJ2-4 and V is TRBV27; tentatively, D is TRBD1 (6 bases). Trimming took off 5 bases at V and 7 bases at J, with 9 bases between the two ends. The CDR3 runs to 12 residues. The germline V gene has CDR1 MNHEY and CDR2 SMNVEV (reference sequence). The CDR3 sequence: CASSTQGNIQYF. CDR3 DNA: TGTGCCAGCAGTACTCAGGGGAACATTCAGTACTTC.

As for this clone: A read error may explain this, as a much larger clone is one base away. CDR3 in DNA: TGTGCCAGCAGCTTAGCAGGGTATGGCTACACCTTC. Its translation is CASSLAGYGYTF. The V and J genes are TRBV7-3 and TRBJ1-2; D perhaps matches TRBD1 (5 bases). This CDR3 is 12 amino acids long. Trimming pared 2 bases from V and 5 bases from J, leaving 6 bases between. The germline CDR1 and CDR2 sequences are SGHTA and FQGTGA.